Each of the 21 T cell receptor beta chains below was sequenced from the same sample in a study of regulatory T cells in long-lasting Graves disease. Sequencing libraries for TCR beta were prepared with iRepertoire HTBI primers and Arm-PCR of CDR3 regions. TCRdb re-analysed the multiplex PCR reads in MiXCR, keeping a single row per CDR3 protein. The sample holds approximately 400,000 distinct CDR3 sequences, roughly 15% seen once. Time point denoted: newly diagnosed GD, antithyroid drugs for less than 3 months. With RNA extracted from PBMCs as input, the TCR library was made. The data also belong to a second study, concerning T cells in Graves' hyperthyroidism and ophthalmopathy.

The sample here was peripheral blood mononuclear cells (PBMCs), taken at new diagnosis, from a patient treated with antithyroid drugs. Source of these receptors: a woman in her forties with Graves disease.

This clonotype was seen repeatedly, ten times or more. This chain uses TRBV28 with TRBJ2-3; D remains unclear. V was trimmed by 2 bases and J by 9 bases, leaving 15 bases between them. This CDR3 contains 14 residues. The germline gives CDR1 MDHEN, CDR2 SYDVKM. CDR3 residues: CASSLPSGSRTQYF. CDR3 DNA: TGTGCCAGCAGTTTACCGTCGGGTTCTAGGACGCAGTATTTT.

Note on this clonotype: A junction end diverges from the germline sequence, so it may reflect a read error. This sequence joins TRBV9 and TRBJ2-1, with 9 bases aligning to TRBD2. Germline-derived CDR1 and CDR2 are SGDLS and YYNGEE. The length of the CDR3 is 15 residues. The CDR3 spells CAGSPREGLYNEQFF. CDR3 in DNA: TGTGCCGGCAGCCCGCGGGAGGGCCTCTACAATGAGCAGTTCTTC.

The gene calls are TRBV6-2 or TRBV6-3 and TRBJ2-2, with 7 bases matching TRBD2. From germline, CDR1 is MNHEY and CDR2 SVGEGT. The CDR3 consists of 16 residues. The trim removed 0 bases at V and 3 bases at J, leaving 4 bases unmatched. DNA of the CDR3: TGTGCCAGCAGTTACTCGACTAGCAGAGACACCGGGGAGCTGTTTTTT. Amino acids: CASSYSTSRDTGELFF.

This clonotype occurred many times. The CDR3 coding sequence is TGCGCCAGCAGCTCCACCACTAGCGCCTACAATGAGCAGTTCTTC. This encodes CASSSTTSAYNEQFF. The chain links TRBV5-1 to TRBJ2-1; TRBD2 matches at 7 bases. Germline assignment: CDR1 SGHRS and CDR2 YFSETQ. Germline trimming cut 3 bases from V and 2 bases from J; bases unmatched to any gene: 5. This CDR3 is 15 amino acids long.

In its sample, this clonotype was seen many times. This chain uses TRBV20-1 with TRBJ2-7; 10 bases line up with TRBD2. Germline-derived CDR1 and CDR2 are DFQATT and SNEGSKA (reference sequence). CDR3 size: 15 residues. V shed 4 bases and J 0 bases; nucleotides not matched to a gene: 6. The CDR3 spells CSATSPSGSSYEQYF. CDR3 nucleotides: TGCAGTGCTACCTCCCCTAGCGGGAGCTCCTACGAGCAGTACTTC.

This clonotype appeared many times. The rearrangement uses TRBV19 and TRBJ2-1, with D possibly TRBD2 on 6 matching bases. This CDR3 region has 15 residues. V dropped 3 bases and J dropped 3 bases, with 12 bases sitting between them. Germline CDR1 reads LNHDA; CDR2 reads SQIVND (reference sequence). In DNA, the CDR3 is TGTGCCAGTAGTATGGAAGGGGAGGACTACAATGAGCAGTTCTTC. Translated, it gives CASSMEGEDYNEQFF.

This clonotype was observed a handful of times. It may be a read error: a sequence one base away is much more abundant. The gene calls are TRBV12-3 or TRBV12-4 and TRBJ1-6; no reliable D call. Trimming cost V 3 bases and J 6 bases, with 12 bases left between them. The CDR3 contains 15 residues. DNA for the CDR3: TGTGCCAGCAGTTTCGGGCAGGCCGGTAATTCACCCCTCCACTTT. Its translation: CASSFGQAGNSPLHF.

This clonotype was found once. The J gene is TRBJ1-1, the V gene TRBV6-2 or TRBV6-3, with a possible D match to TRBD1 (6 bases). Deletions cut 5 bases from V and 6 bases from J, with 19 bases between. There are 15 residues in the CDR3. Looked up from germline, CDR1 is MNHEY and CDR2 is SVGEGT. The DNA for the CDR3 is TGTGCCAGCAGTGAAGGGGGTAAGGGAGGGGCTGAAGCTTTCTTT. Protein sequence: CASSEGGKGGAEAFF.

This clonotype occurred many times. The CDR3 DNA is TGTGCCAGCAGCCTAGTGGATTCGGCGGTTAGCAATCAGCCCCAGCATTTT. Amino acid sequence: CASSLVDSAVSNQPQHF. The chain links TRBV7-8 to TRBJ1-5; no definite D call. Between the trimmed V and J ends, which lost 5 bases and 0 bases, there was a span of 17 bases. The germline CDR1 and CDR2 sequences are SGHVS and FQNEAQ. The length of the CDR3 is 17 residues.

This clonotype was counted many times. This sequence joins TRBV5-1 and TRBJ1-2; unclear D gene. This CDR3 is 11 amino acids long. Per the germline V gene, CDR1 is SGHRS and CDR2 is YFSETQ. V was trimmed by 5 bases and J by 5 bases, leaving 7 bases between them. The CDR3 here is CASRGWYGYTF. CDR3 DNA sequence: TGCGCCAGCAGGGGATGGTATGGCTACACCTTC.

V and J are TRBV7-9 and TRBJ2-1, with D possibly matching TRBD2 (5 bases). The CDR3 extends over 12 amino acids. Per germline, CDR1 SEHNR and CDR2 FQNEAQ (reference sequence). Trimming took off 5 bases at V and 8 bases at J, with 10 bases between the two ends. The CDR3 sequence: CASSRGRDEQFF. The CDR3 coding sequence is TGTGCCAGCAGCCGGGGTCGGGATGAGCAGTTCTTC.

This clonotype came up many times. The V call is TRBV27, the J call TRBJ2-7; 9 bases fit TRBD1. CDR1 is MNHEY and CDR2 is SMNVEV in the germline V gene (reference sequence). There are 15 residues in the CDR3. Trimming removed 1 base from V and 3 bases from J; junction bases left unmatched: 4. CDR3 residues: CASSLLTGGDYEQYF. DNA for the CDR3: TGTGCCAGCAGTTTATTGACAGGGGGAGACTACGAGCAGTACTTC.

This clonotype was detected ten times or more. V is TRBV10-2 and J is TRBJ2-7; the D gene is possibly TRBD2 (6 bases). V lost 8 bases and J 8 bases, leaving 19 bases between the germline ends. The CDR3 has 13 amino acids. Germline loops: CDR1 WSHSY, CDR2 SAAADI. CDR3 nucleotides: TGCGCCAGCGCAGCCGGGGGAGCCGGCAAGCAGTACTTC. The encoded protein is CASAAGGAGKQYF.

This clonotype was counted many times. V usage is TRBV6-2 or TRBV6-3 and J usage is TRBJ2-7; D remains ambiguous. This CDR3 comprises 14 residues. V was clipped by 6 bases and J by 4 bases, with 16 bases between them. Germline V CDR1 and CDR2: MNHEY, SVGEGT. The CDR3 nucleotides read TGTGCCAGCAGGGTAGCAGATGGATCTTACGAGCAGTACTTC. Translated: CASRVADGSYEQYF.

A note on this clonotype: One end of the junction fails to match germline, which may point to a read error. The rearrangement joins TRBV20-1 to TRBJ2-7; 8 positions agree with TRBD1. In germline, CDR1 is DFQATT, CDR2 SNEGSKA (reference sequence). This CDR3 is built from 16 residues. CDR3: CSARAPRQGFSYEQYF. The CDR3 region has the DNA TGTAGTGCTAGGGCCCCTCGACAGGGGTTCTCCTACGAGCAGTACTTC.

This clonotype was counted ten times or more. This CDR3 is CASSIGSNTDTQYF. In nucleotides, the CDR3 is TGTGCCAGCTCAATTGGGAGCAACACAGATACGCAGTATTTT. The V gene is TRBV18, the J gene TRBJ2-3; D possibly corresponds to TRBD2 (5 bases). The germline V gene has CDR1 KGHSH and CDR2 LQKENI. This CDR3 contains 14 residues. V lost 5 bases and J 2 bases, leaving 11 bases between the germline ends.

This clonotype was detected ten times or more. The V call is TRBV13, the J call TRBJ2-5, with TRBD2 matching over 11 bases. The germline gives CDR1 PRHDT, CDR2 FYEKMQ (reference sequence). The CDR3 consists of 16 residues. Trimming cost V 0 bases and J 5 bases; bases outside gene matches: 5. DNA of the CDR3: TGTGCCAGCAGCTTAGGGGTAGCGGGAGGGTTGGAGACCCAGTACTTC. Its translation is CASSLGVAGGLETQYF. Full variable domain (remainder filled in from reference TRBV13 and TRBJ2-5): AAGVIQSPRHLIKEKRETATLKCYPIPRHDTVYWYQQGPGQDPQFLISFYEKMQSDKGSIPDRFSAQQFSDYHSELNMSSLELGDSALYFCASSLGVAGGLETQYFGPGTRLLVL.

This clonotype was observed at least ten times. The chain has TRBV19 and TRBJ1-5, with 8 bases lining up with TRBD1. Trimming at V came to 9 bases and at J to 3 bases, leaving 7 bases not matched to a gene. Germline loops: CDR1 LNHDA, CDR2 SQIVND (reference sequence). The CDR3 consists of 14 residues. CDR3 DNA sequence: TGTGCCAGCCAGACAGGGGCCTACAATCAGCCCCAGCATTTT. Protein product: CASQTGAYNQPQHF.

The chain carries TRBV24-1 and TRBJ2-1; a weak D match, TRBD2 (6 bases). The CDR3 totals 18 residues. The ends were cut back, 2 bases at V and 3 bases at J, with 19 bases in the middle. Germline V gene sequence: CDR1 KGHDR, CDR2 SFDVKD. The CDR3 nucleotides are TGTGCCACCAGTGATTCAATCCGGGGACTCGCAGGCTACAATGAGCAGTTCTTC. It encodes CATSDSIRGLAGYNEQFF.

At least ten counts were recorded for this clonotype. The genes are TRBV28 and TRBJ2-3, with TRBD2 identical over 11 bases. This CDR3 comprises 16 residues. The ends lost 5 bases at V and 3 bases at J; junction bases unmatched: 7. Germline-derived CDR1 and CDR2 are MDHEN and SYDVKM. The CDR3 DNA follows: TGTGCCAGCAGTCCAACTAGCGGGAGAGGGACAGATACGCAGTATTTT. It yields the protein CASSPTSGRGTDTQYF.

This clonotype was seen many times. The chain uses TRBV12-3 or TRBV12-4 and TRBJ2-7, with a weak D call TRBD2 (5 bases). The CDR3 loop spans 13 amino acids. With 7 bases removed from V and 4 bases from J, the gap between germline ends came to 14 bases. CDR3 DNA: TGTGCCAGCAACGCAGGTAGAGGGTACGAGCAGTACTTC. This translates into CASNAGRGYEQYF.